The TCR beta chain described here comes from a study of blood T cell repertoires in COVID-19. The overall study: Material from acute and convalescent COVID-19 was sourced from the United States, Italy and Spain. The cDNA or gDNA used as material had been derived from T cells, B-cell-depleted T cells, or PBMCs.

Original handling: It was from reference gene primer amplification that nucleated cell counts were estimated. The assay was immunoSEQ multiplex PCR, and TCRdb's table has in-frame clones only and misses some. That table furnishes V, J and clone size, whereas the DNA furnished D and trimming. This sample has around 72,000 clones, with about 89% found just once. Germline values: CDR1 SGHRS, CDR2 YFSETQ. The CDR3 has 14 residues. V lost 3 bases and J lost 5, with 13 bases in between. The chain joins TRBV5-1 to TRBJ2-3, with D perhaps matching TRBD2 (6 bases). Sequenced material: peripheral blood. The clonotype originates from a man aged 50 to 60 with active COVID-19. This CDR3 is CASSYERVGDTQYF. The CDR3 DNA sequence: TGCGCCAGCAGCTATGAGCGGGTAGGAGATACGCAGTATTTT.